These T cell receptor beta chains were read from a single sample in a study of PD-1 blockade in classical Hodgkin lymphoma. Repertoires were generated with immunoSEQ multiplex PCR, while TCRdb's copy carries only in-frame clones and drops some. The table lists more than 35,000 clones, around 90% of them singletons. The sample in question was peripheral blood mononuclear cells (PBMCs), obtained before the second cycle of nivolumab. These receptor sequences come from a human donor with classical Hodgkin lymphoma. CDR3s include the opening cysteine and the closing phenylalanine or tryptophan. The order of the fields is D gene, clone size, V gene, J gene, CDR3 DNA, CDR3 protein. A D gene is named only where the DNA matches it firmly. For some rows the clone size is stated as once, few or many, or as a class when expanded; others skip it.

TRBD1	once	TRBV9	TRBJ2-1	TGTGCCAGCAGCGCAACAGGGGGCAGGAGGGATGAGCAGTTCTTC	CASSATGGRRDEQFF
NA	NA	TRBV7-9	TRBJ1-2	TGTGCCAGCAGCTTAGTTGGGTCAGGCTATGGCTACACCTTC	CASSLVGSGYGYTF
TRBD2	NA	TRBV9	TRBJ2-3	TGTGCCAGCAGCTCGTCCTTAAGGCGGGGGGGCACAGATACGCAGTATTTT	CASSSSLRRGGTDTQYF
NA	medium-sized	TRBV7-8	TRBJ2-7	TGTGCCAGCAGCTTAGGCACGGGTCACACCTACGAGCAGTACTTC	CASSLGTGHTYEQYF
NA	NA	TRBV19	TRBJ1-1	TGTGCCAGCACTCGGACGCCTTTGGACACTGAAGCTTTCTTT	CASTRTPLDTEAFF
NA	NA	TRBV2	TRBJ2-7	TGTGCCAGCAGTGAAGCCCCAGGCGACGAGCAGTACTTC	CASSEAPGDEQYF
NA	NA	TRBV11-3	TRBJ2-3	TGTGCCAGCAGCTTAGTTCCCCCAGGGACGCAGTATTTT	CASSLVPPGTQYF
NA	NA	TRBV2	TRBJ1-2	TGTGCCAGCGAACCGGCAGGGGTTAACTATGGCTACACCTTC	CASEPAGVNYGYTF
NA	NA	TRBV2	TRBJ1-4	TGTGCCAGCAGGGGGGTGCAGGAACTGTTTTTT	CASRGVQELFF
NA	NA	TRBV9	TRBJ2-7	TGTGCCAGCAGCCCCGTAGCGAAGGGGTTCTACGAGCAGTACTTC	CASSPVAKGFYEQYF
NA	NA	TRBV19	TRBJ1-1	TGTGCCAGTAGTATCATTACATGGGAGAACACTGAAGCTTTCTTT	CASSIITWENTEAFF
NA	NA	TRBV10-3	TRBJ1-1	TGTGCCATCAGTGATACAGGATCGATTGAAGCTTTCTTT	CAISDTGSIEAFF
TRBD2	NA	TRBV9	TRBJ2-1	TGTGCCAGCAGCGTATGGCTAGCGGCAAACGGAGATGAGCAGTTCTTC	CASSVWLAANGDEQFF
NA	NA	TRBV28	TRBJ2-3	TGTGCCAGCAGTACCAGGGGTGGAGGCACAGATACGCAGTATTTT	CASSTRGGGTDTQYF
NA	NA	TRBV19	TRBJ1-2	TGTGCCAGTAGTATCGGGGGGACGGGTAGAGGCTACACCTTC	CASSIGGTGRGYTF
NA	NA	TRBV21-1	TRBJ2-1	TGTGCCAGCAGCAATCCCCGCCTAGCGCCCCCCGGCAATGAGCAGTTCTTC	CASSNPRLAPPGNEQFF
TRBD1	NA	TRBV5-4	TRBJ2-7	TGTGCCAGCAGTCAGGACAGGTTCCACGAGCAGTACTTC	CASSQDRFHEQYF